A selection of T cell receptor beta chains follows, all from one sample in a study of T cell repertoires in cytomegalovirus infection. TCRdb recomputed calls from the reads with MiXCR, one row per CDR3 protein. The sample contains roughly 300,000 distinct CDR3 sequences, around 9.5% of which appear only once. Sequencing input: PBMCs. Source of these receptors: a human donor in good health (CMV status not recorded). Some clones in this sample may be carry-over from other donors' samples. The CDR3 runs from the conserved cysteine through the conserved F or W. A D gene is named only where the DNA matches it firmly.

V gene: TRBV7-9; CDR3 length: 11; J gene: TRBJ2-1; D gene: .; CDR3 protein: CASSPFEEQFF
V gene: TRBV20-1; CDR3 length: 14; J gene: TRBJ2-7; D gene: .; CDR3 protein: CSAKRVAARYEQYF
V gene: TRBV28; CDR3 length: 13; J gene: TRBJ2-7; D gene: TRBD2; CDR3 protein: CASMDWEGGEQYF
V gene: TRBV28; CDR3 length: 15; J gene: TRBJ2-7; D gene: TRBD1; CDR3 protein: CASSPTGGPTYEQYF
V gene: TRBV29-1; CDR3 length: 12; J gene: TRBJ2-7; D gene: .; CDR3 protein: CSVEASGYEQYF
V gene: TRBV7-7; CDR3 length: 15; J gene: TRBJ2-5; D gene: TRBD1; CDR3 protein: CASSLGDRGTETQYF
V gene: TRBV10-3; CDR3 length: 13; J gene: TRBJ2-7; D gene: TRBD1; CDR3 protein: CAISQDRVYEQYF
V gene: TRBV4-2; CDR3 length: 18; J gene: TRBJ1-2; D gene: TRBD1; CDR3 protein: CASSQARVRQGALGGYTF
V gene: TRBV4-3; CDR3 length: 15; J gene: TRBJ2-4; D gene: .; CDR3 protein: CASSYHQGGKNIQYF
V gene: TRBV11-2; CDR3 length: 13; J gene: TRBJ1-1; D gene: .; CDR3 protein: CASRPGANTEAFF
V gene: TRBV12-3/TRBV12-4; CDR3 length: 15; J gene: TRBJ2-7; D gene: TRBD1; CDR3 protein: CASRADRVMSYEQYF
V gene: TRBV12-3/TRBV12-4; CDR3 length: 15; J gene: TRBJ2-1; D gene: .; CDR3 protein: CASSPDRPSYNEQFF
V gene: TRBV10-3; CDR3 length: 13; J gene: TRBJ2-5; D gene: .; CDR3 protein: CAISDQGGETQYF
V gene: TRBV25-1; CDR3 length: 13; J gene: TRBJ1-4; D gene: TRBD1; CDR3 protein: CASRQGAREKLFF
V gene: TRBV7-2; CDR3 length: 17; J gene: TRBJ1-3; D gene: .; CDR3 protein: CASSWGGKRGSGDTIYF
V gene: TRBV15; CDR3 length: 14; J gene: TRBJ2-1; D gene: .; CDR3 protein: CATSRGEGFNEQFF
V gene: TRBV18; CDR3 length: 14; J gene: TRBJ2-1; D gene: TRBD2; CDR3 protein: CASARSGRGDEQFF
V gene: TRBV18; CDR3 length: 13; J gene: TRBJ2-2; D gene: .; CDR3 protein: CASSLSYTGELFF
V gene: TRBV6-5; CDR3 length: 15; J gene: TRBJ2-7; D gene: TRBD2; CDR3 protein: CASSQVAGGPDEQYF
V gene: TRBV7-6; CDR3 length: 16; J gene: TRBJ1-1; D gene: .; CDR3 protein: CASSDPRRDRGTEAFF
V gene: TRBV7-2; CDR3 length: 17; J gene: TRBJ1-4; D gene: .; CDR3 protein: CASSLVGIGGLNEKLFF
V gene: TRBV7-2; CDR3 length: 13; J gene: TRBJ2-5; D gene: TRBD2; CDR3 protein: CASSGTSTQTQYF